The clone carrying this TCR beta chain has ten or more counts. Its antigen remains unidentified. Read data end 3 residues before the CDR3 end; the end is taken from the germline J gene. Donors gave roughly 5 to 8 ml heparinized peripheral whole blood. This sample is drawn from a study of T cell clonality in common variable immunodeficiency. Study-wide results and caveats: TCRbeta clonality was increased in CVID versus healthy controls. Compared with controls, CVID subjects had fewer shared TCRbeta clones. Fewer deletions and N-nucleotide insertions were reportedly seen in common variable immunodeficiency TCR beta sequences.

Germline V lookup: CDR1 SGHRS, CDR2 YFSETQ. The CDR3 is made up of 14 amino acids. The ends were cut back, 2 bases at V and 2 bases at J, with 10 bases in the middle. The assay was immunoSEQ multiplex PCR, and TCRdb's table has in-frame clones only and misses some. Singletons are absent from the sample, which has under 40,000 clones. Sequencing used peripheral blood mononuclear cells. The gene calls are TRBV5-1 and TRBJ1-1; D not resolved. This sequence originates from a human donor with common variable immunodeficiency. This CDR3 reads CASSLGGINTEAFF. CDR3 DNA, as far as it was read: TGCGCCAGCAGCTTAGGCGGCATTAACACTGAA.